The 20 T cell receptor beta chains listed next were all sequenced from one sample in a study of regulatory T cells in long-lasting Graves disease. Construction of TCR beta libraries relied on iRepertoire HTBI primers and on Arm-PCR targeting CDR3 regions. TCRdb redid the calling of the multiplex PCR reads with MiXCR, one entry per CDR3 protein. Here the sample spans 350,000 to 450,000 distinct CDR3 sequences, roughly a fifth being singletons. The time point was: persistent/refractory GD, antithyroid drugs over 5 years with positive TRAb. Generation of the TCR library employed RNA extracted from PBMCs. The specimen was peripheral blood mononuclear cells (PBMCs), collected when the disease was refractory, from a patient treated with antithyroid drugs. Source of these receptors: a female donor with Graves disease.

There are a few counts of this clonotype. The chain combines TRBV4-1 with TRBJ2-1; D possibly corresponds to TRBD2 (5 bases). The CDR3 sequence is 14 residues long. Germline V gives CDR1 MGHRA, CDR2 YSYEKL. V was trimmed by 3 bases and J by 3 bases, leaving 9 bases between them. The CDR3 DNA reads as TGCGCCAGCAGCCAGAGGGAGCTCTACAATGAGCAGTTCTTC. Encoded protein: CASSQRELYNEQFF.

This chain joins TRBV5-6 and TRBJ1-2; no clear D gene. V lost 3 bases, J lost 2 bases, and 14 bases lay in between. CDR3 length: 15 amino acids. In germline, CDR1 is SGHDT, CDR2 YYEEEE. CDR3 loop: CASSSGRVFNYGYTF. CDR3 sequence (DNA): TGTGCCAGCAGCTCGGGGAGAGTCTTCAACTATGGCTACACCTTC.

This clonotype occurred many times. The chain carries TRBV6-1 and TRBJ1-5; 9 bases align to TRBD1. This CDR3 comprises 15 residues. The V and J ends lost 4 bases and 4 bases, in that order; junction bases with no gene match: 5. Per germline, CDR1 MNHNS and CDR2 SASEGT. The CDR3 DNA follows: TGTGCCAGCAGTGCAGGACAGGGGATAAATCAGCCCCAGCATTTT. Protein product: CASSAGQGINQPQHF.

There are a few counts of this clonotype. CDR3 in DNA: TGCAGTGCTAGCGGGACAGGGGATTCCTACGAGCAGTACTTC. It codes for CSASGTGDSYEQYF. The gene calls are TRBV20-1 and TRBJ2-7, with 10 bases identical to TRBD1. CDR3 length equals 14 residues. Germline loops: CDR1 DFQATT, CDR2 SNEGSKA (reference sequence). V lost 3 bases, J lost 1 base, and 3 bases stayed unmatched.

This chain links TRBV4-1 with TRBJ2-2; unclear D gene. CDR1 is MGHRA, CDR2 YSYEKL, per germline. V lost 0 bases and J 1 base, leaving 6 bases between the germline ends. This CDR3 is built from 15 residues. The CDR3 loop is CASSQEVRNTGELFF. The DNA of the CDR3 is TGCGCCAGCAGCCAAGAGGTCAGGAACACCGGGGAGCTGTTTTTT.

There are a few counts of this clonotype. The chain couples TRBV5-4 to TRBJ2-7; maybe TRBD1 (6 bases). Germline V lookup: CDR1 SGHNT, CDR2 YYREEE (reference sequence). This CDR3 comprises 14 residues. Trimming removed 0 bases at V and 7 bases at J, with 14 bases between. CDR3 sequence: CASSLGQAIGEQYF. CDR3 bases: TGTGCCAGCAGCTTGGGACAGGCCATAGGGGAGCAGTACTTC.

This clonotype was seen a handful of times. This chain links TRBV7-9 with TRBJ2-7; 10 bases are a match to TRBD2. The trim removed 5 bases at V and 4 bases at J, leaving 8 bases unmatched. This CDR3 region has 15 residues. Germline CDR1 is SEHNR and CDR2 is FQNEAQ (reference sequence). CDR3 residues: CASSTTSGNGYEQYF. CDR3 nucleotide sequence: TGTGCCAGCAGCACTACTAGCGGGAATGGGTACGAGCAGTACTTC.

Only a few counts were recorded for this clonotype. The genes are TRBV7-2 and TRBJ1-1, with D maybe TRBD1 (5 bases). The CDR3 is 14 residues long. Germline CDR1 reads SGHTA; CDR2 reads FQGNSA. The V and J ends lost 6 bases and 10 bases respectively, with 21 bases between them. CDR3 sequence (DNA): TGTGCCAGCAGATCCCTGACAGAGAGTAGAAGAGCTTTCTTT. Amino acid sequence: CASRSLTESRRAFF.

This clonotype was found many times. The chain has TRBV2 and TRBJ2-7; 10 nucleotides align to TRBD1. Germline values: CDR1 SNHLY, CDR2 FYNNEI. The V gene end was trimmed by 4 bases and the J gene end by 7 bases; junction bases not matched to a gene: 7. This CDR3 contains 14 residues. CDR3 loop: CASSVGTGAREQYF. The CDR3 bases are TGTGCCAGCAGTGTCGGGACAGGGGCACGTGAGCAGTACTTC.

V usage is TRBV14 and J usage is TRBJ1-1; D may be TRBD1 (6 bases). Trimming stripped 5 bases from V and 3 bases from J, with 10 bases between. CDR1 and CDR2 from the germline V gene are SGHDN and FVKESK. The CDR3 contains 13 residues. CDR3 region: CASSSNRDTEAFF. DNA of the CDR3: TGTGCCAGCAGCTCAAACAGGGACACTGAAGCTTTCTTT. The full variable domain, in which reference TRBV14 and TRBJ1-1 provide the parts outside the CDR3, is EAGVTQFPSHSVIEKGQTVTLRCDPISGHDNLYWYRRVMGKEIKFLLHFVKESKQDESGMPNNRFLAERTGGTYSTLKVQPAELEDSGVYFCASSSNRDTEAFFGQGTRLTVV.

The chain recombines TRBV19 with TRBJ1-1; D is possibly TRBD1 (6 bases). CDR1 LNHDA and CDR2 SQIVND come from the germline V gene (reference sequence). The V and J ends lost 6 bases and 2 bases respectively, with 16 bases between them. The CDR3 is made up of 15 amino acids. The CDR3: CASRPEGTLNTEAFF. CDR3 coding DNA: TGTGCCAGTAGACCCGAGGGGACACTAAACACTGAAGCTTTCTTT. Based on the CDR3 plus reference TRBV19 and TRBJ1-1, the full variable domain is DGGITQSPKYLFRKEGQNVTLSCEQNLNHDAMYWYRQDPGQGLRLIYYSQIVNDFQKGDIAEGYSVSREKKESFPLTVTSAQKNPTAFYLCASRPEGTLNTEAFFGQGTRLTVV.

The sample holds a few counts of this clonotype. The chain links TRBV7-2 to TRBJ2-7; TRBD2 aligns across 8 bases. The length of the CDR3 is 12 residues. From germline, CDR1 is SGHTA and CDR2 FQGNSA. V gave up 5 bases and J gave up 6 bases; unmatched junction bases: 3. CDR3 loop: CASSTRGGEQYF. In DNA form, the CDR3 reads TGTGCCAGCAGCACCCGGGGGGGCGAGCAGTACTTC.

Points on this clonotype: A far more abundant clone sits one base away, making this likely a read error. This sequence joins TRBV5-8 and TRBJ2-5, with TRBD2 matching 7 bases. Germline CDR1 reads SGHTS; CDR2 reads YDEGEE. The CDR3 has 14 amino acids. The chain's CDR3 is CVSSDTGGGETQYF. The CDR3 DNA reads as TGTGTCAGCAGTGATACGGGAGGTGGAGAGACCCAGTACTTC.

With regard to this clonotype: One base away lies a much larger clone, so this may be a sequencing read error. The chain combines TRBV10-3 with TRBJ2-2, with D perhaps matching TRBD1 or TRBD2 (5 bases each). Looked up from germline, CDR1 is ENHRY and CDR2 is SYGVKD. There are 13 residues in the CDR3. V lost 11 bases, J lost 7 bases, and 17 bases lay in between. This CDR3 is CAVGAGAGGELFF. Written as DNA, the CDR3 is TGTGCCGTCGGGGCAGGCGCTGGCGGGGAGCTGTTTTTT.

This clonotype came up many times. This chain connects TRBV6-1 to TRBJ2-5, with TRBD2 identical over 11 bases. This CDR3 is 17 amino acids long. V dropped 4 bases and J dropped 0; count of bases not matched to a gene: 7. In germline, CDR1 is MNHNS, CDR2 SASEGT. The CDR3 DNA reads as TGTGCCAGCAGTGGATCTAGCGGGAGGCCGTACCAAGAGACCCAGTACTTC. Translating gives CASSGSSGRPYQETQYF.

The gene calls are TRBV19 and TRBJ1-2, with D possibly TRBD1 on 5 matching bases. The CDR3 is 15 amino acids. Trimming removed 3 bases at V and 4 bases at J, with 15 bases between. Germline V gives CDR1 LNHDA, CDR2 SQIVND (reference sequence). The CDR3 nucleotides are TGTGCCAGTAGTATGGGGGAAATCGTTACCTATGGCTACACCTTC. This encodes CASSMGEIVTYGYTF.

The chain employs TRBV11-2 and TRBJ2-5; D may be TRBD2 (6 bases). The length of the CDR3 is 14 residues. The germline V and J ends were trimmed by 1 base and 3 bases, with 9 bases remaining between them. Germline V CDR1 and CDR2: SGHAT, FQNNGV. The CDR3: CASSLGWEEETQYF. In DNA form, the CDR3 reads TGTGCCAGCAGCTTAGGATGGGAGGAAGAGACCCAGTACTTC.

This clonotype was counted many times. V is TRBV6-5 and J is TRBJ2-2, with a possible D match to TRBD1 (5 bases). CDR1 MNHEY and CDR2 SVGAGI come from the germline V gene. This CDR3 region has 16 residues. V dropped 2 bases and J dropped 2 bases, with 12 bases sitting between them. The CDR3 is CASSYDDSPNTGELFF. CDR3 sequence (DNA): TGTGCCAGCAGTTACGACGACAGTCCTAACACCGGGGAGCTGTTTTTT.

Here the CDR3 DNA reads TGTGCCACCAGTGATTCTGGGGTCTCCCAAAACATTCAGTACTTC. Protein product: CATSDSGVSQNIQYF. The chain couples TRBV24-1 to TRBJ2-4; D uncertain. The ends were cut back, 2 bases at V and 5 bases at J, with 12 bases in the middle. Germline values: CDR1 KGHDR, CDR2 SFDVKD. The CDR3 covers 15 residues.

This clonotype has more than one count but fewer than ten. This chain uses TRBV19 with TRBJ2-6; weak D call: TRBD2 (5 bases). Germline V gene sequence: CDR1 LNHDA, CDR2 SQIVND (reference sequence). The CDR3 is 18 amino acids. V was shortened by 3 bases and J by 0 bases, with 15 bases between the two germline ends. The CDR3 sequence is CASSMAGLLSSGANVLTF. As DNA, the CDR3 is TGTGCCAGTAGTATGGCGGGCTTACTAAGCTCTGGGGCCAACGTCCTGACTTTC. The whole variable domain, filled in from reference TRBV19 and TRBJ2-6, reads DGGITQSPKYLFRKEGQNVTLSCEQNLNHDAMYWYRQDPGQGLRLIYYSQIVNDFQKGDIAEGYSVSREKKESFPLTVTSAQKNPTAFYLCASSMAGLLSSGANVLTFGAGSRLTVL.